Reported below is one TCR beta chain. Its antigen is unidentified. The V gene's germline CDR1 is SGHVT and CDR2 SQSDAQ. Deletions cut 1 base from V and 0 bases from J, with 16 bases between. CDR3 size: 18 residues. This entry comes from a study of CD4+ T cells in melanoma. General study findings and limits: A reported correlation linked neoantigen-specific CD4+ T cells to CD8+, macrophage and B cell function. Neoantigen-specific CD4+ T cells in melanoma reportedly had diverse differentiation states.

Using immunoSEQ multiplex PCR, the repertoire was profiled, and TCRdb retains in-frame clones only, with some absent. The data show 50,000 to 60,000 clones, about 70% seen once. The receptor comes from a human donor with melanoma. The chain combines TRBV7-4 with TRBJ1-3; D not certain. Material for sequencing was tumor tissue. DNA for the CDR3: TGTGCCAGCAGCTTAGATGGCGGTGGCCGAAACTCTGGAAACACCATATATTTT. It is translated as CASSLDGGGRNSGNTIYF.